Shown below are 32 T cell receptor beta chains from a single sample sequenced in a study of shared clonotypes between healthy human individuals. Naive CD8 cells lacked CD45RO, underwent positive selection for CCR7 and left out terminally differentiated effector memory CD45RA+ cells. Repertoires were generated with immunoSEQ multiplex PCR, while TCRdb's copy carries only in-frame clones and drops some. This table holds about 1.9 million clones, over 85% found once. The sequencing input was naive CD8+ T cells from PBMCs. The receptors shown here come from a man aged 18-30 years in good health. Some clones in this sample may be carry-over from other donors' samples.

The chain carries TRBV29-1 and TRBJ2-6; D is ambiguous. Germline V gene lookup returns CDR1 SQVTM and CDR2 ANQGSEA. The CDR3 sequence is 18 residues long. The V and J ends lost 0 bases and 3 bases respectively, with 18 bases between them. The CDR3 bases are TGCAGCGTTGAAGAAAACGACACCGGCCTGGGTGGGGCCAACGTCCTGACTTTC. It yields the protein CSVEENDTGLGGANVLTF.

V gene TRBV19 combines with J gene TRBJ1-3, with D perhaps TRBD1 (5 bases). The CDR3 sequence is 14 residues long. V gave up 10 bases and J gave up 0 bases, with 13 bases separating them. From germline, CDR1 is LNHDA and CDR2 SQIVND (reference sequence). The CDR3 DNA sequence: TGTGCCACCCTCGGGGGTCACTCTGGAAACACCATATATTTT. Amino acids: CATLGGHSGNTIYF. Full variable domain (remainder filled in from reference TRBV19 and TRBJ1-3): DGGITQSPKYLFRKEGQNVTLSCEQNLNHDAMYWYRQDPGQGLRLIYYSQIVNDFQKGDIAEGYSVSREKKESFPLTVTSAQKNPTAFYLCATLGGHSGNTIYFGEGSWLTVV.

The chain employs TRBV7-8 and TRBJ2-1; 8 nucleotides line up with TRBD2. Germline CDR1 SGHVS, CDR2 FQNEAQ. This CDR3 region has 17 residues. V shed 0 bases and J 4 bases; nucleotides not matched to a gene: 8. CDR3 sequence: CASSLATGTSSYNEQFF. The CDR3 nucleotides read TGTGCCAGCAGCTTAGCGACCGGGACTAGTTCTTACAATGAGCAGTTCTTC. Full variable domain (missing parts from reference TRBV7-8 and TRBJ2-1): GAGVSQSPRYKVAKRGQDVALRCDPISGHVSLFWYQQALGQGPEFLTYFQNEAQLDKSGLPSDRFFAERPEGSVSTLKIQRTQQEDSAVYLCASSLATGTSSYNEQFFGPGTRLTVL.

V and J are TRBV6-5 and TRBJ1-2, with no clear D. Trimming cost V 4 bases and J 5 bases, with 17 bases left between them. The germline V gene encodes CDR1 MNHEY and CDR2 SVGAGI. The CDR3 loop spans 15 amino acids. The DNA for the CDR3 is TGTGCCAGCAGTTCCTCCCCAGGAGCCTATTATGGCTACACCTTC. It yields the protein CASSSSPGAYYGYTF.

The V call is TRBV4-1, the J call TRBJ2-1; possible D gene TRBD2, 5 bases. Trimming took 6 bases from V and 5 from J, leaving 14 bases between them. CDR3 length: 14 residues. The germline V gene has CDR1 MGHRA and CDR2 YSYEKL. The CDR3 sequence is CASRTRDTNNEQFF. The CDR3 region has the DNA TGCGCCAGCAGAACCCGGGATACAAACAATGAGCAGTTCTTC.

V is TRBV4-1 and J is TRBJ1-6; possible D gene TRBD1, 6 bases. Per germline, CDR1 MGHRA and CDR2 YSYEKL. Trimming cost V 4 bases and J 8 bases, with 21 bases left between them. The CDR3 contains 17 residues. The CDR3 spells CASSPRTAENSYSPLHF. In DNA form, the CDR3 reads TGCGCCAGCAGCCCACGGACAGCCGAGAATTCCTATTCACCCCTCCACTTT.

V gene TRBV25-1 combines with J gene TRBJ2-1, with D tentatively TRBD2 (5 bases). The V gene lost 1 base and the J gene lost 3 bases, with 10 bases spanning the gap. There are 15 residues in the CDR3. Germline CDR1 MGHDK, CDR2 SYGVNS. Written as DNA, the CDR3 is TGTGCCAGCAGTGAATCCGAACTAGTCTACAATGAGCAGTTCTTC. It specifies CASSESELVYNEQFF.

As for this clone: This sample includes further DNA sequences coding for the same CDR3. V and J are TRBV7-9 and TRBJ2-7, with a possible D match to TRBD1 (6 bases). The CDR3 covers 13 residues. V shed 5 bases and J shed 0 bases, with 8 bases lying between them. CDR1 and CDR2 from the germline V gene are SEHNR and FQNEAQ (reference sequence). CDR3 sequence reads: CASSHRDSYEQYF. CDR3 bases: TGTGCCAGCAGCCACAGGGACTCCTACGAGCAGTACTTC.

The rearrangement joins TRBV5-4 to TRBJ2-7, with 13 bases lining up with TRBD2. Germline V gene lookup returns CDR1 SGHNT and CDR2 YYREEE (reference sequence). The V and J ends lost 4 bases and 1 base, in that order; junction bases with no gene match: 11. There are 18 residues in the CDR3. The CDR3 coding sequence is TGTGCCAGCAGCGCGCGACTAGCGGGAGGACAGCGGTCCTACGAGCAGTACTTC. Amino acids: CASSARLAGGQRSYEQYF.

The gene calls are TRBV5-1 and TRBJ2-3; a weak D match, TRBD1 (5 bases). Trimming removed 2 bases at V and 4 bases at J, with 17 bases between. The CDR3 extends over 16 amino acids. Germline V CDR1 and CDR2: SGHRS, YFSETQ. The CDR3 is CASSFEPGLGSDTQYF. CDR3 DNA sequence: TGCGCCAGCAGCTTTGAGCCAGGGTTGGGGTCAGATACGCAGTATTTT.

CDR3 DNA sequence: TGTGCCAGCAGCAGCCCGGACAGCTATGGCTACACCTTC. Residues: CASSSPDSYGYTF. V gene TRBV9 combines with J gene TRBJ1-2; D may be TRBD1 (6 bases). CDR1 SGDLS and CDR2 YYNGEE come from the germline V gene. V was pared by 4 bases and J by 4 bases, with 11 bases between. The CDR3 length is 13 residues.

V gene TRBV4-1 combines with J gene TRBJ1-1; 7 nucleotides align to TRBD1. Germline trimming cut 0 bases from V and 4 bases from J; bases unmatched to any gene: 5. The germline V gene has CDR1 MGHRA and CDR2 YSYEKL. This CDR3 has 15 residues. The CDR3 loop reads CASSQESGGTTEAFF. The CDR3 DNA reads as TGCGCCAGCAGCCAAGAGTCAGGGGGTACCACTGAAGCTTTCTTT.

In nucleotides, the CDR3 is TGTGCCAGCAGCTCCCCAGGAGCGGGAGGGCCCCATGAGCAGTTCTTC. Its protein is CASSSPGAGGPHEQFF. V gene TRBV7-9 combines with J gene TRBJ2-1; 10 bases are a match to TRBD2. The CDR3 is made up of 16 amino acids. Looked up from germline, CDR1 is SEHNR and CDR2 is FQNEAQ (reference sequence). V lost 4 bases, J lost 8 bases, and 11 bases stayed unmatched.

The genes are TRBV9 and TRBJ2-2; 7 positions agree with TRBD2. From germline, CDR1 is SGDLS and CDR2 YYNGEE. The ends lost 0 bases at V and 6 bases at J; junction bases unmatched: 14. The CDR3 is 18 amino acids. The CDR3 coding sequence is TGTGCCAGCAGCGTAGTGGCGGACGGGGAGGGGTTGGCCGGGGAGCTGTTTTTT. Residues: CASSVVADGEGLAGELFF.

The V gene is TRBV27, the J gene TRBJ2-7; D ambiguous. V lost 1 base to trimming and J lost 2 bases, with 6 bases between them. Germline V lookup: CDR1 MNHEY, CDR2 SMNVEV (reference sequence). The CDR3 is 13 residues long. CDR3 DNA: TGTGCCAGCAGTTTATTTAGCCCCTACGAGCAGTACTTC. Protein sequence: CASSLFSPYEQYF.

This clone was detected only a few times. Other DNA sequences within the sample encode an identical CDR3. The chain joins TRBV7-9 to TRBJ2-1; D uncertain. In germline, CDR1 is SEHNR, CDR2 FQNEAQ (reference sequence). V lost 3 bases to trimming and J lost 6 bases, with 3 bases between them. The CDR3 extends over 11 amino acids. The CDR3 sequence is CASSFGNEQFF. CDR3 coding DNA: TGTGCCAGCAGCTTTGGCAATGAGCAGTTCTTC.

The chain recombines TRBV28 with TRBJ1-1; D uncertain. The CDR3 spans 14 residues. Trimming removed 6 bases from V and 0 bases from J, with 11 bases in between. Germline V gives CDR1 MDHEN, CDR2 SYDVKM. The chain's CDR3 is CASRSVGVNTEAFF. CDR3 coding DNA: TGTGCCAGCAGGTCTGTCGGGGTGAACACTGAAGCTTTCTTT. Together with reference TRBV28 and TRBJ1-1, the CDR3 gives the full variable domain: DVKVTQSSRYLVKRTGEKVFLECVQDMDHENMFWYRQDPGLGLRLIYFSYDVKMKEKGDIPEGYSVSREKKERFSLILESASTNQTSMYLCASRSVGVNTEAFFGQGTRLTVV.

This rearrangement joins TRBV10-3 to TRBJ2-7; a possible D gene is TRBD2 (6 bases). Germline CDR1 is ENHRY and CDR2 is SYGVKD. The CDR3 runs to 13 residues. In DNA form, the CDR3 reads TGTGCTCAGAAGGAGGGTCCTACCTACGAGCAGTACTTC. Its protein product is CAQKEGPTYEQYF.

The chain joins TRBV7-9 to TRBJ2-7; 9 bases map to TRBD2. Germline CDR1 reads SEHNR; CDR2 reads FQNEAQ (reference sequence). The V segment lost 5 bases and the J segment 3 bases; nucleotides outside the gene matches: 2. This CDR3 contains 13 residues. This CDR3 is CASSRGGVYEQYF. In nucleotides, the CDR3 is TGTGCCAGCAGCCGCGGGGGGGTCTACGAGCAGTACTTC.

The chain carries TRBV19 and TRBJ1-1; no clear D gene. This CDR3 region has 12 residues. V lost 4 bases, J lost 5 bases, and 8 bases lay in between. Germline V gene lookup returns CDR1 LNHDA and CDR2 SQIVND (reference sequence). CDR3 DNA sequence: TGTGCCAGTAGTACACTGAGAACTGAAGCTTTCTTT. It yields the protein CASSTLRTEAFF.

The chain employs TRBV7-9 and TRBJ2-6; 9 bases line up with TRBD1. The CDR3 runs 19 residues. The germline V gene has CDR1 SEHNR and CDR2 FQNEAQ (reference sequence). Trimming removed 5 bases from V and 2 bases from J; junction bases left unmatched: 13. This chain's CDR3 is CASSHGTGIGMPGANVLTF. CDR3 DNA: TGTGCCAGCAGCCACGGGACAGGGATAGGGATGCCTGGGGCCAACGTCCTGACTTTC.

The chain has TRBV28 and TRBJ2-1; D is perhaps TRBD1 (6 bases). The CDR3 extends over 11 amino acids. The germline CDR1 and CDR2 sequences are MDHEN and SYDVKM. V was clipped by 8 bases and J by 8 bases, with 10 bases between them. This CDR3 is CASSSGDEQFF. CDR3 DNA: TGTGCCAGCTCGTCAGGGGATGAGCAGTTCTTC.

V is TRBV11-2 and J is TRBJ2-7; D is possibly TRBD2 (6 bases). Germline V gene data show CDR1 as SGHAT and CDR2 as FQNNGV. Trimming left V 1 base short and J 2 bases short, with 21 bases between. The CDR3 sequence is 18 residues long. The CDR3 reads CASSLGPRPSADTYEQYF. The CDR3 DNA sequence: TGTGCCAGCAGCTTAGGACCACGTCCTAGCGCCGATACCTACGAGCAGTACTTC.

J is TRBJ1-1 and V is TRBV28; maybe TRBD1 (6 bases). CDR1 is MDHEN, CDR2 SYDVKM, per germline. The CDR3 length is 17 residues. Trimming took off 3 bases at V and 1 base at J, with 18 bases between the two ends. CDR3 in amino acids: CASSFKYTGTPNTEAFF. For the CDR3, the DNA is TGTGCCAGCAGTTTTAAATACACAGGGACCCCGAACACTGAAGCTTTCTTT.

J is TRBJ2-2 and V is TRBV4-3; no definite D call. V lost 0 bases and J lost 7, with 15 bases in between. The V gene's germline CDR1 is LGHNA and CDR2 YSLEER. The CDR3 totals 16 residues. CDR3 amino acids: CASSQDSGDLGGELFF. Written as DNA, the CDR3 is TGCGCCAGCAGCCAAGACTCGGGCGATCTGGGCGGGGAGCTGTTTTTT.

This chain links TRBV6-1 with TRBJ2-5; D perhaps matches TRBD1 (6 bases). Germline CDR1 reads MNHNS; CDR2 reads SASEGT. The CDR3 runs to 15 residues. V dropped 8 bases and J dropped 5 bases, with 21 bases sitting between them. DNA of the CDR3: TGTGCCAGCGATCTTCGGGACACGGTATGGGAGACCCAGTACTTC. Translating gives CASDLRDTVWETQYF.

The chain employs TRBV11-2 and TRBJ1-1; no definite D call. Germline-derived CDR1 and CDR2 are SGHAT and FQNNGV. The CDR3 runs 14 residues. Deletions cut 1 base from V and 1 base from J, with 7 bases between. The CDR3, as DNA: TGTGCCAGCAGCTTAGTTGGAAAGAACACTGAAGCTTTCTTT. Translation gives CASSLVGKNTEAFF. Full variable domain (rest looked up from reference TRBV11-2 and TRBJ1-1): EAGVAQSPRYKIIEKRQSVAFWCNPISGHATLYWYQQILGQGPKLLIQFQNNGVVDDSQLPKDRFSAERLKGVDSTLKIQPAKLEDSAVYLCASSLVGKNTEAFFGQGTRLTVV.

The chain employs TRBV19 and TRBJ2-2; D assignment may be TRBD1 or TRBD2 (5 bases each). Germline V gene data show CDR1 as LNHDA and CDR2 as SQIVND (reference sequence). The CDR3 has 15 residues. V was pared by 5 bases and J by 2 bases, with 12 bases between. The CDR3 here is CASSPGPYNTGELFF. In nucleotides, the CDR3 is TGTGCCAGTAGTCCGGGACCCTATAACACCGGGGAGCTGTTTTTT.

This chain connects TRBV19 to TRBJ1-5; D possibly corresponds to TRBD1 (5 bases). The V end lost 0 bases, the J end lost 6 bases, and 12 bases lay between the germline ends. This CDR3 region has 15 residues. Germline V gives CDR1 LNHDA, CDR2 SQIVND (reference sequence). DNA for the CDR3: TGTGCCAGTAGTATAGATTCAGGGTCTCCTCAGCCCCAGCATTTT. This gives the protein CASSIDSGSPQPQHF.

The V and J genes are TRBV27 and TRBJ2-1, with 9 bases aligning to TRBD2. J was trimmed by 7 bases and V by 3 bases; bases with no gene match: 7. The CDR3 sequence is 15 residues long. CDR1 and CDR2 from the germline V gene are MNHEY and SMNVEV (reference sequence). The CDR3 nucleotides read TGTGCCAGCAGTTTCTTCGCGGGAGGGCAGAATGAGCAGTTCTTC. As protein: CASSFFAGGQNEQFF.

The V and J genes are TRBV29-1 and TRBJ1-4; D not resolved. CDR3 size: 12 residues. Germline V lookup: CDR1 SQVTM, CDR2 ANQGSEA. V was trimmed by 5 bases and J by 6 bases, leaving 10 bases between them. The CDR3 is CSVTVSHEKLFF. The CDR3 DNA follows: TGCAGCGTTACCGTTTCACATGAAAAACTGTTTTTT.

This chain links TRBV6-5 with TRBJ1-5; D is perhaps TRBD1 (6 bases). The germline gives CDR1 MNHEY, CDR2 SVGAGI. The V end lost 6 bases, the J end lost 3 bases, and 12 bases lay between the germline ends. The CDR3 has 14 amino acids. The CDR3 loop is CASRATGTNQPQHF. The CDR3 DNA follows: TGTGCCAGCAGAGCCACAGGGACCAATCAGCCCCAGCATTTT.